Following are 18 T cell receptor beta chains from one sample sequenced in a study of blood T cells in healthy people across ages. A second PCR, run for roughly 7 to 11 cycles, used a sample-barcoded 5' primer plus a J-beta primer mix. Via MiXCR, TCRdb re-called the 5' RACE reads, giving one row per CDR3 protein. The sample lists some 900,000 distinct CDR3 sequences, around 48% occurring once. Sequenced material: blood. These receptors were collected from a man aged 30 to 45 in good health.

This clonotype has more than one count but fewer than ten. The V and J genes are TRBV6-2 or TRBV6-3 and TRBJ1-6; TRBD1 matches 12 bases. The CDR3 is 15 amino acids. The J segment lost 9 bases and the V segment lost 4 bases, leaving 4 bases of the junction unmatched. Per germline, CDR1 MNHEY and CDR2 SVGEGT. This CDR3 reads CASSSGQGAFSPLHF. CDR3 bases: TGTGCCAGCAGTTCGGGACAGGGGGCGTTTTCACCCCTCCACTTT.

V and J are TRBV20-1 and TRBJ2-7; D not certain. This CDR3 is built from 14 residues. The V gene lost 1 base and the J gene lost 2 bases, with 12 bases spanning the gap. Germline V lookup: CDR1 DFQATT, CDR2 SNEGSKA (reference sequence). CDR3 sequence (DNA): TGCAGTGCTAGAGGGTACCAGGACCCCTACGAGCAGTACTTC. Translating it yields CSARGYQDPYEQYF.

V is TRBV9 and J is TRBJ2-1; 15 bases line up with TRBD2. Germline lookup yields CDR1 SGDLS and CDR2 YYNGEE. The length of the CDR3 is 15 residues. V lost 6 bases, J lost 9 bases, and 7 bases stayed unmatched. The CDR3 sequence: CASNDGTSGGLEQFF. In DNA form, the CDR3 reads TGTGCCAGCAATGATGGGACTAGCGGGGGGCTTGAGCAGTTCTTC.

This clonotype was observed a handful of times. The chain carries TRBV5-1 and TRBJ2-3, with D possibly being TRBD1 (5 bases). With 3 bases removed from V and 4 bases from J, the gap between germline ends came to 9 bases. The CDR3 has 13 residues. Germline lookup yields CDR1 SGHRS and CDR2 YFSETQ. The CDR3 DNA reads TGCGCCAGCAGCTCTGACAGCGCAGATACGCAGTATTTT. Amino acids: CASSSDSADTQYF. Drawing the rest from reference TRBV5-1 and TRBJ2-3, the complete variable domain is KAGVTQTPRYLIKTRGQQVTLSCSPISGHRSVSWYQQTPGQGLQFLFEYFSETQRNKGNFPGRFSGRQFSNSRSEMNVSTLELGDSALYLCASSSDSADTQYFGPGTRLTVL.

V usage is TRBV6-1 and J usage is TRBJ1-2; D uncertain. With 1 base removed from V and 2 bases from J, the gap between germline ends came to 17 bases. The CDR3 is 17 residues long. Per germline, CDR1 MNHNS and CDR2 SASEGT. The DNA for the CDR3 is TGTGCCAGCAGTGAAGGGTCGAAGATCAGTAACAACTATGGCTACACCTTC. Translation: CASSEGSKISNNYGYTF.

V and J are TRBV5-1 and TRBJ2-1; D call uncertain. V lost 5 bases to trimming and J lost 5 bases, with 14 bases between them. The CDR3 loop spans 14 amino acids. Germline V lookup: CDR1 SGHRS, CDR2 YFSETQ. The CDR3 spells CASRMVDQNNEQFF. CDR3 bases: TGCGCCAGCAGGATGGTGGACCAGAACAATGAGCAGTTCTTC. The full variable domain, completed using reference TRBV5-1 and TRBJ2-1, is KAGVTQTPRYLIKTRGQQVTLSCSPISGHRSVSWYQQTPGQGLQFLFEYFSETQRNKGNFPGRFSGRQFSNSRSEMNVSTLELGDSALYLCASRMVDQNNEQFFGPGTRLTVL.

The genes are TRBV5-1 and TRBJ2-7; D remains ambiguous. Germline V CDR1 and CDR2: SGHRS, YFSETQ. V was trimmed by 0 bases and J by 5 bases, leaving 9 bases between them. The CDR3 length is 13 residues. The CDR3 protein is CASSLGAGHEQYF. CDR3 DNA: TGCGCCAGCAGCTTGGGCGCCGGCCACGAGCAGTACTTC.

This clonotype came up many times. The gene calls are TRBV11-2 and TRBJ2-1; TRBD2 aligns across 9 bases. V trimming: 5 bases; J trimming: 8 bases; junction bases outside the gene matches: 13. This CDR3 has 16 amino acids. CDR1 is SGHAT, CDR2 FQNNGV, per germline. CDR3 amino acids: CASSPLSRTSDYEQFF. For the CDR3, the DNA is TGTGCCAGCAGCCCACTTAGCCGGACTAGCGATTATGAGCAGTTCTTC.

This clonotype was counted a single time. V usage is TRBV5-1 and J usage is TRBJ2-1; TRBD2 agrees at 10 bases. The CDR3 runs 14 residues. CDR1 is SGHRS and CDR2 is YFSETQ in the germline V gene. V shed 5 bases, J shed 9 bases, and the junction held 8 bases outside the gene matches. The DNA for the CDR3 is TGCGCCAGCAGTTTAGCGGGGGGTTACGGTGAGCAGTTCTTC. It is translated as CASSLAGGYGEQFF. The whole variable domain, remainder taken from reference TRBV5-1 and TRBJ2-1, is KAGVTQTPRYLIKTRGQQVTLSCSPISGHRSVSWYQQTPGQGLQFLFEYFSETQRNKGNFPGRFSGRQFSNSRSEMNVSTLELGDSALYLCASSLAGGYGEQFFGPGTRLTVL.

V and J are TRBV7-9 and TRBJ1-6, with 7 positions matching TRBD1. V trimming: 6 bases; J trimming: 7 bases; junction bases outside the gene matches: 9. This CDR3 has 15 amino acids. Germline CDR1 is SEHNR and CDR2 is FQNEAQ (reference sequence). CDR3 in amino acids: CASSSSQGVNSPLHF. The CDR3 region has the DNA TGTGCCAGCAGTTCCAGTCAGGGGGTAAATTCACCCCTCCACTTT.

In this sample, this clonotype turned up many times. The V gene is TRBV29-1, the J gene TRBJ2-7, with D perhaps TRBD1 (5 bases). Trimming shortened V by 4 bases and J by 4 bases, and 11 bases separated the two germline ends. This CDR3 is 12 amino acids long. The germline V gene encodes CDR1 SQVTM and CDR2 ANQGSEA. CDR3 nucleotides: TGCAGCGTTGCGGACACCCGATACGAGCAGTACTTC. Amino acid sequence: CSVADTRYEQYF.

This chain uses TRBV6-1 with TRBJ1-1; D call uncertain. CDR3 size: 13 residues. Germline V gene sequence: CDR1 MNHNS, CDR2 SASEGT. Trimming stripped 4 bases from V and 3 bases from J, with 9 bases between. CDR3: CASSGTRDTEAFF. The CDR3 DNA reads TGTGCCAGCAGTGGTACGCGGGACACTGAAGCTTTCTTT.

This clonotype was detected only a few times. The chain links TRBV4-3 to TRBJ1-5; D is unresolved. CDR1 LGHNA and CDR2 YSLEER come from the germline V gene. This CDR3 region has 12 residues. The ends were cut back, 0 bases at V and 9 bases at J, with 6 bases in the middle. The CDR3 loop is CASSQEGGPQHF. CDR3 DNA: TGCGCCAGCAGCCAAGAGGGTGGGCCCCAGCATTTT.

Turning to this clonotype: At one end, the junction sequence differs from germline, possibly due to a read error. V and J are TRBV5-1 and TRBJ2-1; no clear D. CDR1 and CDR2 (germline): SGHRS, YFSETQ. This CDR3 has 14 amino acids. The CDR3 sequence is CASSRDQLADELFF. Written as DNA, the CDR3 is TGCGCCAGCAGCCGAGATCAATTAGCTGATGAGCTGTTCTTC.

V is TRBV2 and J is TRBJ2-1; D remains unclear. This CDR3 has 12 residues. From germline, CDR1 is SNHLY and CDR2 FYNNEI. The V end was cut by 10 bases, the J end by 10 bases, with 17 bases between. The CDR3 bases are TGTGCCACCGAGACTGGTCTAAGGGAGCAGTTCTTC. The encoded protein is CATETGLREQFF.

V and J are TRBV5-1 and TRBJ2-5, with D uncertain. V lost 0 bases and J 5 bases, leaving 8 bases between the germline ends. In germline, CDR1 is SGHRS, CDR2 YFSETQ. CDR3 length: 13 amino acids. CDR3 nucleotide sequence: TGCGCCAGCAGCTTGGGGGATACGGAGACCCAGTACTTC. Translated: CASSLGDTETQYF.

The J gene is TRBJ2-3, the V gene TRBV6-5; D may be TRBD1 or TRBD2 (7 bases each). The CDR3 consists of 16 residues. Trimming pared 4 bases from V and 4 bases from J, leaving 18 bases between. Germline lookup yields CDR1 MNHEY and CDR2 SVGAGI. CDR3 sequence reads: CASSFSRGGEADTQYF. The CDR3 coding sequence is TGTGCCAGCAGTTTCTCCAGGGGGGGAGAAGCAGATACGCAGTATTTT.

This clonotype appeared once. The CDR3 DNA reads TGTGCCAGCAGTTTATCGAAGCACGGGGAGCTGTTTTTT. Its translation: CASSLSKHGELFF. V and J are TRBV27 and TRBJ2-2; D ambiguous. Germline-derived CDR1 and CDR2 are MNHEY and SMNVEV (reference sequence). The CDR3 runs 13 residues. V lost 0 bases, J lost 7 bases, and 6 bases lay in between.